These T cell receptor beta chains were read from a single sample in a study of sequential checkpoint blockade in melanoma. Libraries were prepared by immunoSEQ multiplex PCR; TCRdb keeps only in-frame clonotypes and omits some of them. The repertoire includes roughly 17,000 clones, approximately 73% of them detected once, and roughly 20% sits in the top ten. The sequenced sample was CD8+ T cells sorted from blood (inferred from file names), obtained from a patient given nivolumab and ipilimumab in sequence. The source is a human donor with melanoma. The CDR3 runs from the conserved cysteine through the conserved F or W. Each record gives: CDR3 DNA, CDR3 protein, V gene, D gene, J gene, clone size. The D gene is left open where the match is weak. The size field is filled for only some rows; it gives once, few, many or a size class.

CDR3 DNA: TGTGCCAGCAGCTCAATACTAGCGATGGTTCCCTACGAGCAGTACTTC
CDR3 protein: CASSSILAMVPYEQYF
V gene: TRBV7-9
D gene: TRBD2
J gene: TRBJ2-7
clone size: medium-sized

CDR3 DNA: TGTGCCAGCAGCTGGGACTCCAAGACCTATGGCTACACCTTC
CDR3 protein: CASSWDSKTYGYTF
V gene: TRBV7-8
D gene: -
J gene: TRBJ1-2
clone size: -

CDR3 DNA: TGTGCCAGCAGTGGTCTTGGAGTTTCGAACACTGAAGCTTTCTTT
CDR3 protein: CASSGLGVSNTEAFF
V gene: TRBV2
D gene: -
J gene: TRBJ1-1
clone size: once

CDR3 DNA: TGCGCCAGCAGGCAGGAACAGGCTAGAAACACCATATATTTT
CDR3 protein: CASRQEQARNTIYF
V gene: TRBV5-1
D gene: -
J gene: TRBJ1-3
clone size: few

CDR3 DNA: TGTGCCAGCAGTCCCTACCGGACTAGCTACGAGCAGTACTTC
CDR3 protein: CASSPYRTSYEQYF
V gene: TRBV27
D gene: TRBD2
J gene: TRBJ2-7
clone size: -

CDR3 DNA: TGTGCCAGCAGTTTAATCCCCAGCGGGGGGGCCGGCAAGCAGTACTTC
CDR3 protein: CASSLIPSGGAGKQYF
V gene: TRBV27
D gene: TRBD2
J gene: TRBJ2-7
clone size: -

CDR3 DNA: TGTGCCAGCAGCCCCAACGGGAGAGGGATGAACACTGAAGCTTTCTTT
CDR3 protein: CASSPNGRGMNTEAFF
V gene: TRBV27
D gene: -
J gene: TRBJ1-1
clone size: once

CDR3 DNA: TGTGCCAGCAGTGTGCCAGGGGGCGCAGAGCAGTACTTC
CDR3 protein: CASSVPGGAEQYF
V gene: TRBV25-1
D gene: TRBD1
J gene: TRBJ2-7
clone size: -

CDR3 DNA: TGTGCCAGCAGCCAGCCGGGACAGAAAATATATGGCTACACCTTC
CDR3 protein: CASSQPGQKIYGYTF
V gene: TRBV4-2
D gene: TRBD1
J gene: TRBJ1-2
clone size: -

CDR3 DNA: TGTGCCAGCAGCGTATATGGACAGGGGAAGGGGGAGCAGTTCTTC
CDR3 protein: CASSVYGQGKGEQFF
V gene: TRBV9
D gene: TRBD1
J gene: TRBJ2-1
clone size: -

CDR3 DNA: TGTGCCAGCAGGGGTCGGGGAACCTACGAGCAGTACTTC
CDR3 protein: CASRGRGTYEQYF
V gene: TRBV7-8
D gene: -
J gene: TRBJ2-7
clone size: -

CDR3 DNA: TGCGCCAGCAAAAGGGACACCGGGAACACTGAAGCTTTCTTT
CDR3 protein: CASKRDTGNTEAFF
V gene: TRBV10-1
D gene: -
J gene: TRBJ1-1
clone size: -

CDR3 DNA: TGTGCCAGTAGTATAGACAGGGGTTCCGCAGATACGCAGTATTTT
CDR3 protein: CASSIDRGSADTQYF
V gene: TRBV19
D gene: -
J gene: TRBJ2-3
clone size: -

CDR3 DNA: TGTGCCAGCAGTGAGGGCGTACCCGGCTATGGCTACACCTTC
CDR3 protein: CASSEGVPGYGYTF
V gene: TRBV25-1
D gene: -
J gene: TRBJ1-2
clone size: -

CDR3 DNA: TGTGCCAGCAGGGAGAGACCAACGACCTACTCTAACTATGGCTACACCTTC
CDR3 protein: CASRERPTTYSNYGYTF
V gene: TRBV2
D gene: -
J gene: TRBJ1-2
clone size: -

CDR3 DNA: TGTGCCAGCAGCTTAGGGGGACAGGCAGGGCGAAAAGGTACTGAAGCTTTCTTT
CDR3 protein: CASSLGGQAGRKGTEAFF
V gene: TRBV7-9
D gene: TRBD1
J gene: TRBJ1-1
clone size: -

CDR3 DNA: TGTGCCAGCAGCCCCAAGACAGGGTACGAGCAGTACTTC
CDR3 protein: CASSPKTGYEQYF
V gene: TRBV9
D gene: TRBD1
J gene: TRBJ2-7
clone size: once

CDR3 DNA: TGTGCCAGCAGCGGGGGGGCGGGAGATACGCAGTATTTT
CDR3 protein: CASSGGAGDTQYF
V gene: TRBV7-9
D gene: -
J gene: TRBJ2-3
clone size: -

CDR3 DNA: TGTGCCAGCGTCGAGAATGGCTACACCTTC
CDR3 protein: CASVENGYTF
V gene: TRBV6-1
D gene: -
J gene: TRBJ1-2
clone size: -

CDR3 DNA: TGCGCCAGCAGCTTGTTTAGTGTAGACACTGAAGCTTTCTTT
CDR3 protein: CASSLFSVDTEAFF
V gene: TRBV5-1
D gene: -
J gene: TRBJ1-1
clone size: -

CDR3 DNA: TGTGCCACCAGCAGAGATTATGAGAGACAGGGAGGCGATGAGCAGTTCTTC
CDR3 protein: CATSRDYERQGGDEQFF
V gene: TRBV15
D gene: -
J gene: TRBJ2-1
clone size: -

CDR3 DNA: TGTGCCAGCAGCCTCGGGACAGGGCTCAACTTTGAGCAGTTCTTC
CDR3 protein: CASSLGTGLNFEQFF
V gene: TRBV27
D gene: TRBD1
J gene: TRBJ2-1
clone size: -

CDR3 DNA: TGTGCCAGCAGCGCCCTTTATTCCGTACAGGGCACTGAAGCTTTCTTT
CDR3 protein: CASSALYSVQGTEAFF
V gene: TRBV27
D gene: -
J gene: TRBJ1-1
clone size: few

CDR3 DNA: TGTGCCTGGAATCCCGGGACTAGCGCTTACAATGAGCAGTTCTTC
CDR3 protein: CAWNPGTSAYNEQFF
V gene: TRBV30
D gene: TRBD2
J gene: TRBJ2-1
clone size: few

CDR3 DNA: TGTGCCAGCAGCCCTAATAGGGGAACCGAGAACTATGGCTACACCTTC
CDR3 protein: CASSPNRGTENYGYTF
V gene: TRBV7-9
D gene: -
J gene: TRBJ1-2
clone size: -

CDR3 DNA: TGCGCCAGCAGCCAAGCTAGCGGGAGTCAAGAGACCCAGTACTTC
CDR3 protein: CASSQASGSQETQYF
V gene: TRBV4-1
D gene: TRBD2
J gene: TRBJ2-5
clone size: -

CDR3 DNA: TGTGCCAGCAGTGAAGCGCTTTCGGCAGGGGGCCCAGATACGCAGTATTTT
CDR3 protein: CASSEALSAGGPDTQYF
V gene: TRBV6-1
D gene: TRBD1
J gene: TRBJ2-3
clone size: -

CDR3 DNA: TGTGCCAGCAGTGGACTAGCGGGGGGGCCAGATACGCAGTATTTT
CDR3 protein: CASSGLAGGPDTQYF
V gene: TRBV6-1
D gene: TRBD2
J gene: TRBJ2-3
clone size: -

CDR3 DNA: TGTGCCAGCAGCTTGGGGACTAGCGTGGGTGAGCAGTACTTC
CDR3 protein: CASSLGTSVGEQYF
V gene: TRBV5-6
D gene: TRBD2
J gene: TRBJ2-7
clone size: -

CDR3 DNA: TGTGCCAGTAGTCCCGACAACCCGATGAACACTGAAGCTTTCTTT
CDR3 protein: CASSPDNPMNTEAFF
V gene: TRBV19
D gene: -
J gene: TRBJ1-1
clone size: few

CDR3 DNA: TGTGCCAGCAGCTTAGGGGGGTCTACCCACGAGCAGTACTTC
CDR3 protein: CASSLGGSTHEQYF
V gene: TRBV7-3
D gene: -
J gene: TRBJ2-7
clone size: -

CDR3 DNA: TGTGCCAGCAGCCTGGGGGGTTCCTTTCTCTACAATGAGCAGTTCTTC
CDR3 protein: CASSLGGSFLYNEQFF
V gene: TRBV14
D gene: -
J gene: TRBJ2-1
clone size: -

CDR3 DNA: TGTGCCAGCAGCTTGGCCCGGGCTAGCTTTACCTACGAGCAGTACTTC
CDR3 protein: CASSLARASFTYEQYF
V gene: TRBV5-8
D gene: -
J gene: TRBJ2-7
clone size: -

CDR3 DNA: TGCGCCAGCAGCTTGGCAGGGGGATATTCACCCCTCCACTTT
CDR3 protein: CASSLAGGYSPLHF
V gene: TRBV5-1
D gene: TRBD1
J gene: TRBJ1-6
clone size: -

CDR3 DNA: TGTGCCAGCAGCTTACCGACAGGACACTACGAGCAGTACTTC
CDR3 protein: CASSLPTGHYEQYF
V gene: TRBV7-9
D gene: -
J gene: TRBJ2-7
clone size: -

CDR3 DNA: TGTGCCTGGAGTTCAGGGGTGGGCAAAAACATTCAGTACTTC
CDR3 protein: CAWSSGVGKNIQYF
V gene: TRBV30
D gene: -
J gene: TRBJ2-4
clone size: -

CDR3 DNA: TGTGCCAGCAGTTACGGGACATCTTCTAGTCCCCTCCACTTT
CDR3 protein: CASSYGTSSSPLHF
V gene: TRBV6-5
D gene: -
J gene: TRBJ1-6
clone size: -

CDR3 DNA: TGCGCCAGCAGCTCGGGACTAGGGGTCTTCTACGAGCAGTACTTC
CDR3 protein: CASSSGLGVFYEQYF
V gene: TRBV5-1
D gene: TRBD2
J gene: TRBJ2-7
clone size: -

CDR3 DNA: TGCAGCGTAGAAGGGTCGTGGGACAGGGGTTTCCACGAGCAGTACTTC
CDR3 protein: CSVEGSWDRGFHEQYF
V gene: TRBV29-1
D gene: TRBD1
J gene: TRBJ2-7
clone size: -

CDR3 DNA: TGTGCCAGCGGCCTAGGGGGGGGGCAGCCCCAGCATTTT
CDR3 protein: CASGLGGGQPQHF
V gene: TRBV6-5
D gene: -
J gene: TRBJ1-5
clone size: -

CDR3 DNA: TGTGCCAGCAGCGTTGAACTGGGGGGAGGTCGGGGAGAGACCCAGTACTTC
CDR3 protein: CASSVELGGGRGETQYF
V gene: TRBV11-1
D gene: -
J gene: TRBJ2-5
clone size: -

CDR3 DNA: TGTGCCAGCAGTTACTCGAGGGACAGGGGAAACGAAAAACTGTTTTTT
CDR3 protein: CASSYSRDRGNEKLFF
V gene: TRBV6-6
D gene: TRBD1
J gene: TRBJ1-4
clone size: few

CDR3 DNA: TGTGCCAGCAGCCGTAACAGAGGCAATCAGCCCCAGCATTTT
CDR3 protein: CASSRNRGNQPQHF
V gene: TRBV7-8
D gene: -
J gene: TRBJ1-5
clone size: few

CDR3 DNA: TGTGCCACCAGCAGAGAGGTCGCCCTCGTGGACAGGGTGAGGGAAAAGACCCAGTACTTC
CDR3 protein: CATSREVALVDRVREKTQYF
V gene: TRBV15
D gene: TRBD1
J gene: TRBJ2-5
clone size: -

CDR3 DNA: TGTGCCAGCAGCCAAGGGCAGGGTGGCGAGGGCTACACCTTC
CDR3 protein: CASSQGQGGEGYTF
V gene: TRBV7-6
D gene: -
J gene: TRBJ1-2
clone size: once

CDR3 DNA: TGTGCCAGTAGTATTATTCCGGGAGACCCATCGGGCAATCAGCCCCAGCATTTT
CDR3 protein: CASSIIPGDPSGNQPQHF
V gene: TRBV19
D gene: -
J gene: TRBJ1-5
clone size: -

CDR3 DNA: TGTGCCAGCAGCTTAGTTGTCGGAGAGGAAGAGACCCAGTACTTC
CDR3 protein: CASSLVVGEEETQYF
V gene: TRBV7-9
D gene: -
J gene: TRBJ2-5
clone size: -

CDR3 DNA: TGTGCCAGCAGCTTACGACAGGGTTCTAATGAAAAACTGTTTTTT
CDR3 protein: CASSLRQGSNEKLFF
V gene: TRBV7-9
D gene: TRBD1
J gene: TRBJ1-4
clone size: few

CDR3 DNA: TGTGCCAGCAGCGATCTAGCGGGAGGAGAGACCCAGTACTTC
CDR3 protein: CASSDLAGGETQYF
V gene: TRBV9
D gene: TRBD2
J gene: TRBJ2-5
clone size: once

CDR3 DNA: TGTGCCAGCAACCCCGTCCGCGGGCTCAAGAACACTGAAGCTTTCTTT
CDR3 protein: CASNPVRGLKNTEAFF
V gene: TRBV27
D gene: -
J gene: TRBJ1-1
clone size: -

CDR3 DNA: TGTGCCAGCAGCCCTACCCGACCCGGACTAGCGGGAGGCGAGCAGTACTTC
CDR3 protein: CASSPTRPGLAGGEQYF
V gene: TRBV7-9
D gene: TRBD2
J gene: TRBJ2-7
clone size: few

CDR3 DNA: TGCGCCAGCAGCCAACCGGCGGGACAGTATCTAACTACTAACTATGGCTACACCTTC
CDR3 protein: CASSQPAGQYLTTNYGYTF
V gene: TRBV4-1
D gene: TRBD1
J gene: TRBJ1-2
clone size: once

CDR3 DNA: TGCGCCAGCAGCCGCCTGACAGGGGGCAAGGATCCACCCCTCCACTTT
CDR3 protein: CASSRLTGGKDPPLHF
V gene: TRBV4-3
D gene: TRBD1
J gene: TRBJ1-6
clone size: -

CDR3 DNA: TGTGCCAGCAGCGGAGGGCCGACAGTTATGAACACTGAAGCTTTCTTT
CDR3 protein: CASSGGPTVMNTEAFF
V gene: TRBV5-6
D gene: -
J gene: TRBJ1-1
clone size: -